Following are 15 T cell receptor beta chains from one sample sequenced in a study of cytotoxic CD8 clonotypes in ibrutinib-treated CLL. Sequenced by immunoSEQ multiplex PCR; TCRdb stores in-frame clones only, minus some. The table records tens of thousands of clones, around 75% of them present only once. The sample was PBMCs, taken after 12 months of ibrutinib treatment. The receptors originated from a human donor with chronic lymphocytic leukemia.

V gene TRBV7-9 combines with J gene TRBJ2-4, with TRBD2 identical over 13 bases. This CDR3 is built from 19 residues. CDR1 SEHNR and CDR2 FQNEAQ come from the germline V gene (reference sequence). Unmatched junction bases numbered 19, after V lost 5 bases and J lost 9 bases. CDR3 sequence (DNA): TGTGCCAGCAGCCCGCCCCGCACTAGCGGGAGGGCCCGGTGGGGCATTCAGTACTTC. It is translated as CASSPPRTSGRARWGIQYF.

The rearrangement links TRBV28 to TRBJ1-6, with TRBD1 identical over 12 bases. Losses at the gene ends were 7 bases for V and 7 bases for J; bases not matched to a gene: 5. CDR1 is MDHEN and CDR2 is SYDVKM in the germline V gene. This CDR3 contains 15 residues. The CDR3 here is CASTRGQGANSPLHF. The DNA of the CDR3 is TGTGCCAGCACCCGGGGACAGGGGGCCAATTCACCCCTCCACTTT.

The CDR3 bases are TGTGCCAGCAGTTACTCGCCGGACAAACTAGACGAGCAGTACTTC. Translated: CASSYSPDKLDEQYF. The chain links TRBV6-6 to TRBJ2-7, with D tentatively TRBD1 or TRBD2 (5 bases each). With 0 bases removed from V and 5 bases from J, the gap between germline ends came to 14 bases. The CDR3 covers 15 residues. The germline CDR1 and CDR2 sequences are MNHNY and SVGAGI (reference sequence).

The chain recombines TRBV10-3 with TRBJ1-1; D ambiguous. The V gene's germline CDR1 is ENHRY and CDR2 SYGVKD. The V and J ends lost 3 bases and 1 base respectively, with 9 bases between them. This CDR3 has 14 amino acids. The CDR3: CAISDRARNTEAFF. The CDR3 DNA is TGTGCCATCAGTGATAGGGCGCGGAACACTGAAGCTTTCTTT.

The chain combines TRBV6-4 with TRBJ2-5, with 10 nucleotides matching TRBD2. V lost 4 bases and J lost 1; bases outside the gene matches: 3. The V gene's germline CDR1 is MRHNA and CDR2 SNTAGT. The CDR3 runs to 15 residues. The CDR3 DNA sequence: TGTGCCAGCAGTGTTAGCGGGGGGTCCCAAGAGACCCAGTACTTC. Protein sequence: CASSVSGGSQETQYF.

In nucleotides, the CDR3 is TGTGCCAGCCGATACGAGCAGGGTTTGAACACTGAAGCTTTCTTT. It yields the protein CASRYEQGLNTEAFF. The V gene is TRBV7-9, the J gene TRBJ1-1, with D possibly TRBD1 on 5 matching bases. Germline lookup yields CDR1 SEHNR and CDR2 FQNEAQ (reference sequence). The CDR3 is 15 amino acids. V was trimmed by 8 bases and J by 0 bases, leaving 16 bases between them.

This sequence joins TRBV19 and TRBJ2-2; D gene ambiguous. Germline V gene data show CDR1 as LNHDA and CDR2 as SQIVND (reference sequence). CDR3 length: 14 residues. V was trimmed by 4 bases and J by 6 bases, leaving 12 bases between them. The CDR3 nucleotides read TGTGCCAGTAGTAGCCCCGCCGAGGCCGGGGAGCTGTTTTTT. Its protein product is CASSSPAEAGELFF.

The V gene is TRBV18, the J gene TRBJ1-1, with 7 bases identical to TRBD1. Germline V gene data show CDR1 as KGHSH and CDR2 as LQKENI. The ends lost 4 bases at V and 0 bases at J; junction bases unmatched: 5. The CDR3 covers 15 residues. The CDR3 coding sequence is TGTGCCAGCTCACAGACAGGGCTTTTGAACACTGAAGCTTTCTTT. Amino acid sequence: CASSQTGLLNTEAFF.

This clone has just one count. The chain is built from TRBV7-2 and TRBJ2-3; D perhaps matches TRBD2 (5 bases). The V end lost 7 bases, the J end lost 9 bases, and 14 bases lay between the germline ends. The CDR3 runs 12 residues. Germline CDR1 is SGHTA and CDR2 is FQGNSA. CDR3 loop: CASTRVDSTQYF. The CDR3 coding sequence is TGTGCCAGCACCCGCGTGGACTCCACGCAGTATTTT. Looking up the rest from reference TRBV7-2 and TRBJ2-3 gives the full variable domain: GAGVSQSPSNKVTEKGKDVELRCDPISGHTALYWYRQSLGQGLEFLIYFQGNSAPDKSGLPSDRFSAERTGGSVSTLTIQRTQQEDSAVYLCASTRVDSTQYFGPGTRLTVL.

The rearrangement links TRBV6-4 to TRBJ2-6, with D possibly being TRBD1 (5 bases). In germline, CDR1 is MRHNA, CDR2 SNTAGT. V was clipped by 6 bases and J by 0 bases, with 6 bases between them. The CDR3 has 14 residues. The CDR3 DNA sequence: TGTGCCAGCAGCCAGGGCTCTGGGGCCAACGTCCTGACTTTC. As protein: CASSQGSGANVLTF.

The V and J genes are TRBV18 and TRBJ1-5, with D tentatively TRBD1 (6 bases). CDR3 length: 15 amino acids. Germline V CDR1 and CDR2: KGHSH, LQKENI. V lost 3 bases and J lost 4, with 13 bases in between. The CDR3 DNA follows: TGTGCCAGCTCACCCCAGGGGACCGGGAATCAGCCCCAGCATTTT. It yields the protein CASSPQGTGNQPQHF.

This chain's CDR3 is CASSLDDEQFF. CDR3 bases: TGTGCCAGCAGTTTGGACGATGAGCAGTTCTTC. The rearrangement joins TRBV28 to TRBJ2-1, with D hard to call. Germline loops: CDR1 MDHEN, CDR2 SYDVKM. CDR3 length: 11 amino acids. V was trimmed by 3 bases and J by 8 bases, leaving 5 bases between them.

CDR3 in DNA: TGTGCCAGCAGCCAGATGGGTGCAGGGGGCTCCTACAATGAGCAGTTCTTC. Its translation is CASSQMGAGGSYNEQFF. The chain carries TRBV16 and TRBJ2-1; TRBD1 matches 7 bases. The CDR3 has 17 amino acids. With V trimmed by 3 bases and J by 0 bases, 8 bases remained unmatched. Germline lookup yields CDR1 KGHSY and CDR2 FQNENV.

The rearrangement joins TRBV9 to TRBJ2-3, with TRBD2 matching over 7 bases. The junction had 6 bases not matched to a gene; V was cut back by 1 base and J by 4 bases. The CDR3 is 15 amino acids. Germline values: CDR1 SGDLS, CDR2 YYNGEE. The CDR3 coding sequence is TGTGCCAGCAGCGTACTCGGGGGGACCCCAGATACGCAGTATTTT. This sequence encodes CASSVLGGTPDTQYF.

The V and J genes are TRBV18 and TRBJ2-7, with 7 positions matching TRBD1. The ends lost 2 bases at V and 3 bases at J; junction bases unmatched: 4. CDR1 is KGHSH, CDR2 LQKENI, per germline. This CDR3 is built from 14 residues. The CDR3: CASSPGQVHYEQYF. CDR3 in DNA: TGTGCCAGCTCACCAGGACAGGTACACTACGAGCAGTACTTC.